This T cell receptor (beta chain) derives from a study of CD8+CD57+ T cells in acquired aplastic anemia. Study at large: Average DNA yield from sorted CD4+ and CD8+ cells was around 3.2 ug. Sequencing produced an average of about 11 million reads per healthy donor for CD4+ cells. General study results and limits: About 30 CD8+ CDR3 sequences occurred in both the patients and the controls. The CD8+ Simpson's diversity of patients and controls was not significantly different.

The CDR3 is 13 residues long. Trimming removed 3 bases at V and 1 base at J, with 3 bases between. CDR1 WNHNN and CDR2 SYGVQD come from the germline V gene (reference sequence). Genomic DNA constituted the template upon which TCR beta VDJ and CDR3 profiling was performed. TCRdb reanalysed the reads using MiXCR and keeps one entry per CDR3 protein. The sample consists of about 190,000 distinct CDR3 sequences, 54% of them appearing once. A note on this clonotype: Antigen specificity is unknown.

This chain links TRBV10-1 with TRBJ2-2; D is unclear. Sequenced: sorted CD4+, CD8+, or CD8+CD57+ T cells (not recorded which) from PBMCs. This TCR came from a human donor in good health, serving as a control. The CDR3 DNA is TGCGCCAGCAGTGACCAGAACACCGGGGAGCTGTTTTTT. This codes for CASSDQNTGELFF.